These 5 T cell receptor beta chains were sequenced from one sample in a study of PD-1 blockade in classical Hodgkin lymphoma. Sequencing used immunoSEQ multiplex PCR; TCRdb keeps in-frame clones, though not all of them. The data contain around 20,000 clones, around two thirds of them seen just once; the ten biggest clones take up approximately 5.8%. Every single patient, without exception, relapsed after autologous stem cell transplantation, and brentuximab vedotin exposure varied. Sequencing used peripheral blood mononuclear cells (PBMCs), obtained at baseline. These receptors were collected from a human donor with classical Hodgkin lymphoma.

The chain employs TRBV9 and TRBJ2-1, with 7 bases lining up with TRBD2. The CDR3 runs to 14 residues. Germline V gene sequence: CDR1 SGDLS, CDR2 YYNGEE. The trim removed 3 bases at V and 4 bases at J, leaving 4 bases unmatched. The CDR3, as DNA: TGTGCCAGCAGCGGGAGCGGGGCGTACAATGAGCAGTTCTTC. Amino acids: CASSGSGAYNEQFF.

This rearrangement joins TRBV13 to TRBJ2-1, with TRBD2 matching over 7 bases. CDR3 length: 16 amino acids. The V gene's germline CDR1 is PRHDT and CDR2 FYEKMQ (reference sequence). Trimming took 7 bases from V and 0 from J; bases not matched to a gene: 9. The CDR3 DNA reads TGTGCCAGCATCCATTGGGGGGGGAGCTCCTACAATGAGCAGTTCTTC. Encoded protein: CASIHWGGSSYNEQFF.

The chain is built from TRBV14 and TRBJ2-6; unclear D gene. The length of the CDR3 is 15 residues. Trimming stripped 4 bases from V and 4 bases from J, with 11 bases between. Per germline, CDR1 SGHDN and CDR2 FVKESK. The CDR3 nucleotides are TGTGCCAGCAGCCCTGCGGACCCCGGGGCCAACGTCCTGACTTTC. This translates into CASSPADPGANVLTF.

The V call is TRBV7-2, the J call TRBJ2-5; D possibly corresponds to TRBD2 (5 bases). The CDR3 length is 17 residues. V lost 6 bases, J lost 4 bases, and 24 bases lay in between. CDR1 is SGHTA and CDR2 is FQGNSA in the germline V gene. CDR3 DNA: TGTGCCAGCAGTCCCTCAAGCGGTAGCCTGGGCGGAGAGACCCAGTACTTC. This codes for CASSPSSGSLGGETQYF.

This clone was recorded only once. CDR3 amino acids: CAIGGGEQYF. The CDR3 DNA follows: TGTGCCATCGGGGGGGGAGAGCAGTACTTC. The rearrangement joins TRBV10-3 to TRBJ2-7; 7 bases match TRBD2. The CDR3 loop spans 10 amino acids. Germline trimming cut 8 bases from V and 7 bases from J; bases unmatched to any gene: 2. Per the germline V gene, CDR1 is ENHRY and CDR2 is SYGVKD.